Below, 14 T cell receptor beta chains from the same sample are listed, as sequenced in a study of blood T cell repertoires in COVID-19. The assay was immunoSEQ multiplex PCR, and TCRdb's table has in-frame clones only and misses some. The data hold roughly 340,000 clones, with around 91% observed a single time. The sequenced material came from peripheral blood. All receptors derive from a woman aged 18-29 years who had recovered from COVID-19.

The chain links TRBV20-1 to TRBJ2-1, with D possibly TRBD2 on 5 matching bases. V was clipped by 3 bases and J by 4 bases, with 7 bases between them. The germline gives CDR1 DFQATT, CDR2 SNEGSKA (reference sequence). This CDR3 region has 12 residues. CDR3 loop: CSASGSYNEQFF. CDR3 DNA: TGCAGTGCTAGTGGGAGTTACAATGAGCAGTTCTTC.

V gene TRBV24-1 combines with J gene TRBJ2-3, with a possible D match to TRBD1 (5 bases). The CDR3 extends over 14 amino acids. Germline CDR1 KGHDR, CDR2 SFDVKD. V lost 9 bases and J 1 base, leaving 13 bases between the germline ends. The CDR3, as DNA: TGTGCCACCCGTACTTCCAGGGGCACAGATACGCAGTATTTT. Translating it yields CATRTSRGTDTQYF.

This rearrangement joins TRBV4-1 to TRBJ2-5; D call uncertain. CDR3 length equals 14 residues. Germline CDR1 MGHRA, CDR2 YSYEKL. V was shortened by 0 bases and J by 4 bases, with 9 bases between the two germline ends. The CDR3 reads CASSQDTVAETQYF. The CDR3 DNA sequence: TGCGCCAGCAGCCAAGATACGGTCGCAGAGACCCAGTACTTC.

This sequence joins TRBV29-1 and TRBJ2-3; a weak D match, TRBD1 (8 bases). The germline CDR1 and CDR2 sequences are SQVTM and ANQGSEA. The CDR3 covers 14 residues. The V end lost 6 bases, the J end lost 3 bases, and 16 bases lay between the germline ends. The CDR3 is CSVQQGGGTDTQYF. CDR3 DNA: TGCAGCGTCCAACAGGGGGGAGGGACAGATACGCAGTATTTT.

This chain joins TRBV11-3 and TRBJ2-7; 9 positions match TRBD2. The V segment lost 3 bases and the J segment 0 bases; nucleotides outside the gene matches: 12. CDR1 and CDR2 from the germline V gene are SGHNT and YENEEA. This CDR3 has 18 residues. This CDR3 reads CASSFRNSGSLSSYEQYV. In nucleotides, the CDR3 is TGTGCCAGCAGCTTTCGGAATAGCGGGAGCCTGAGCTCCTACGAGCAGTACGTC.

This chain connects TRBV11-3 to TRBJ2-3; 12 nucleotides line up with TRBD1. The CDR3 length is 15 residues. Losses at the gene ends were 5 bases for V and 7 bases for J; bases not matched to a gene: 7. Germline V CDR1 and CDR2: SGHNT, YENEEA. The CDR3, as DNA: TGTGCCAGCAGCCCGACCGGGACAGGGGGCTATACGCAGTATTTT. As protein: CASSPTGTGGYTQYF.

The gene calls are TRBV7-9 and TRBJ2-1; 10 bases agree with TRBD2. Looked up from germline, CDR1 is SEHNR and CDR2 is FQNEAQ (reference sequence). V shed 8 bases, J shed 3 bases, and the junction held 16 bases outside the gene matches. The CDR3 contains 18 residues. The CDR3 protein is CASWEASGSRGVYNEQFF. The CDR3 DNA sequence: TGTGCCAGCTGGGAAGCTAGCGGGAGTAGGGGGGTCTACAATGAGCAGTTCTTC. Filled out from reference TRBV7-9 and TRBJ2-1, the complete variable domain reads DTGVSQNPRHKITKRGQNVTFRCDPISEHNRLYWYRQTLGQGPEFLTYFQNEAQLEKSRLLSDRFSAERPKGSFSTLEIQRTEQGDSAMYLCASWEASGSRGVYNEQFFGPGTRLTVL.

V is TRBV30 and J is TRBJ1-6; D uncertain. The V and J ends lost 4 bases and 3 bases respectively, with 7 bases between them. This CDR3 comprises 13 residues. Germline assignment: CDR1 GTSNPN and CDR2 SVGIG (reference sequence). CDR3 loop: CAWMADYNSPLHF. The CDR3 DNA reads TGTGCCTGGATGGCGGACTATAATTCACCCCTCCACTTT.

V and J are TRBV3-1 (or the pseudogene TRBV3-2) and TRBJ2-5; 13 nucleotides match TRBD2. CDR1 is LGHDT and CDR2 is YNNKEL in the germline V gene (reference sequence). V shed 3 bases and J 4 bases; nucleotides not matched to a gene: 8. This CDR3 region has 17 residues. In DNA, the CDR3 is TGTGCCAGCAGCCAGTTACTAGCGGGAGGGTTCAGAGAGACCCAGTACTTC. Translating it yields CASSQLLAGGFRETQYF.

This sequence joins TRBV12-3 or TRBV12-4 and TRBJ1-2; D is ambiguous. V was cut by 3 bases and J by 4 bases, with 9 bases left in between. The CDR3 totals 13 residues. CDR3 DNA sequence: TGTGCCAGCAGTTTGGCCATAACCTATGGCTACACCTTC. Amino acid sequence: CASSLAITYGYTF.

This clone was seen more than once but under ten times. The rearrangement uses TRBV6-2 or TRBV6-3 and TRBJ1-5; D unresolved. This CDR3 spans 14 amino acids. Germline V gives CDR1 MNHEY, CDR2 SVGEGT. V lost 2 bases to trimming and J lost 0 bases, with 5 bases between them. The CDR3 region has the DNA TGTGCCAGCAGTTACAGACTTAGCAATCAGCCCCAGCATTTT. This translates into CASSYRLSNQPQHF.

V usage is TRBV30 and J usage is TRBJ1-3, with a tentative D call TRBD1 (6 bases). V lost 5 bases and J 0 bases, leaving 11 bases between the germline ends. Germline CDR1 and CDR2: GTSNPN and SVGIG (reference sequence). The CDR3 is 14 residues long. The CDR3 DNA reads TGTGCCTGGGGTACAGGGAGCTCTGGAAACACCATATATTTT. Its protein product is CAWGTGSSGNTIYF.

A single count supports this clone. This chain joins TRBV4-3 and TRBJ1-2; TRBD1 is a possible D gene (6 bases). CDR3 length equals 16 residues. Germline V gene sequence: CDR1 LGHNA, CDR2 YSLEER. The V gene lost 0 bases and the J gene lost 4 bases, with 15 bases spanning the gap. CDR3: CASSQDLAGVGYGYTF. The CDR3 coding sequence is TGCGCCAGCAGCCAAGATCTCGCAGGGGTCGGCTATGGCTACACCTTC.

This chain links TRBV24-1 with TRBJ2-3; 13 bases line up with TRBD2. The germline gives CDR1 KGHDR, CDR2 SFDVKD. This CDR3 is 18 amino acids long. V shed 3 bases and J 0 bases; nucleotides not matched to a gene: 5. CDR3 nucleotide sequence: TGTGCCACCAGTGATAGACAGGGACTAGCGGGGAGCACAGATACGCAGTATTTT. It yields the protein CATSDRQGLAGSTDTQYF.